In this sample, the clone carrying this TCR beta chain turned up once. Data came from immunoSEQ multiplex PCR; TCRdb stores just in-frame clones and leaves some out. The sample yields more than 250,000 clones, approximately 83% seen once. The data derive from a study of blood T cell repertoires in COVID-19. Study background: Material from acute and convalescent COVID-19 was sourced from the United States, Italy and Spain.

CDR1 and CDR2 from the germline V gene are MNHEY and SVGAGI. V lost 0 bases and J lost 13, with 19 bases in between. The CDR3 loop spans 16 amino acids. Clinical history reported by participants formed the basis on which cohorts were assigned. This sequence was found in a man aged 30 to 45 who had recovered from COVID-19. Sample: PBMCs or T cells enriched from blood (not recorded which). The V and J genes are TRBV6-5 and TRBJ1-6, with D uncertain. The CDR3 loop is CASSYSARMTGSPLHF. The CDR3, as DNA: TGTGCCAGCAGTTACTCGGCCCGGATGACGGGGAGTCCCCTCCACTTT.